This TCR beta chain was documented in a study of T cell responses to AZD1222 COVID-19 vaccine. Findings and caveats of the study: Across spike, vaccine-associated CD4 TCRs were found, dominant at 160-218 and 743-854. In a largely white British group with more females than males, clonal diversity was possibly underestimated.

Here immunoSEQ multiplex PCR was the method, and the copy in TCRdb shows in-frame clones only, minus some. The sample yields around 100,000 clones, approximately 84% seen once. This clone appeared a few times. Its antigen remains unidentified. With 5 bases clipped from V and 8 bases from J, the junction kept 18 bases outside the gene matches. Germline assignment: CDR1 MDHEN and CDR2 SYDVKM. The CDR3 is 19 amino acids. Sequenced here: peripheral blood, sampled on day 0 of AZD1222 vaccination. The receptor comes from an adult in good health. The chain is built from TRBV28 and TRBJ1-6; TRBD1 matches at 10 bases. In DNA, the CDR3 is TGTGCCAGCAGTACACTCCGACGGGACAGGGGAAGAGGCTATTCACCCCTCCACTTT. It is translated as CASSTLRRDRGRGYSPLHF.